This passage covers 25 T cell receptor beta chains from one sample sequenced in a study of blood T cell repertoires in COVID-19. Generated by immunoSEQ multiplex PCR, the TCRdb table keeps only in-frame clones and is missing some. Here the sample spans more than 95,000 clones, roughly 82% being singletons. Input material: peripheral blood. Every receptor here comes from a man between 60 and 75 years old with acute or convalescent COVID-19.

The V and J genes are TRBV9 and TRBJ2-1, with 13 bases that match TRBD2. The CDR3 is 15 amino acids. Losses at the gene ends were 4 bases for V and 9 bases for J; bases not matched to a gene: 7. Germline CDR1 reads SGDLS; CDR2 reads YYNGEE. CDR3 in amino acids: CASSLRLAGGGEQFF. As DNA, the CDR3 is TGTGCCAGCAGCCTTAGACTAGCGGGAGGAGGTGAGCAGTTCTTC. Full variable domain (missing parts from reference TRBV9 and TRBJ2-1): DSGVTQTPKHLITATGQRVTLRCSPRSGDLSVYWYQQSLDQGLQFLIQYYNGEERAKGNILERFSAQQFPDLHSELNLSSLELGDSALYFCASSLRLAGGGEQFFGPGTRLTVL.

The CDR3 loop is CSVEVFGGVGEKLFF. For the CDR3, the DNA is TGCAGCGTTGAAGTGTTTGGAGGGGTAGGGGAAAAACTGTTTTTT. The chain uses TRBV29-1 and TRBJ1-4, with a weak D call TRBD1 (5 bases). There are 15 residues in the CDR3. V lost 1 base and J lost 8, with 17 bases in between. Germline V lookup: CDR1 SQVTM, CDR2 ANQGSEA.

A few counts support this clone. The chain employs TRBV15 and TRBJ1-5; D unclear. Per the germline V gene, CDR1 is LNHNV and CDR2 is YYDKDF (reference sequence). There are 13 residues in the CDR3. Trimming took off 3 bases at V and 5 bases at J, with 8 bases between the two ends. The CDR3 is CATSRSGDQPQHF. DNA of the CDR3: TGTGCCACCAGCAGGTCAGGCGATCAGCCCCAGCATTTT.

The chain employs TRBV19 and TRBJ1-2, with D possibly TRBD1 on 6 matching bases. The germline V gene encodes CDR1 LNHDA and CDR2 SQIVND (reference sequence). Trimming took 6 bases from V and 0 from J, leaving 8 bases between them. This CDR3 has 13 residues. CDR3 nucleotide sequence: TGTGCCAGTAGCGGGACAACTAACTATGGCTACACCTTC. The encoded protein is CASSGTTNYGYTF.

This chain connects TRBV7-9 to TRBJ1-5; the D is unclear. The V gene's germline CDR1 is SEHNR and CDR2 FQNEAQ (reference sequence). The length of the CDR3 is 13 residues. V was clipped by 2 bases and J by 5 bases, with 7 bases between them. The CDR3 coding sequence is TGTGCCAGCAGCTTATACTCCGATCAGCCCCAGCATTTT. Amino acid sequence: CASSLYSDQPQHF.

The rearrangement uses TRBV27 and TRBJ2-5; D not certain. From germline, CDR1 is MNHEY and CDR2 SMNVEV (reference sequence). The CDR3 spans 11 residues. With 6 bases removed from V and 2 bases from J, the gap between germline ends came to 4 bases. The DNA of the CDR3 is TGTGCCAGCAGGACACAAGAGACCCAGTACTTC. Amino acids: CASRTQETQYF.

J is TRBJ2-5 and V is TRBV6-5, with 7 bases lining up with TRBD1. J was trimmed by 1 base and V by 9 bases; bases with no gene match: 5. CDR3 size: 13 residues. Germline V gene sequence: CDR1 MNHEY, CDR2 SVGAGI. The CDR3 DNA is TGTGCCAGTCTTAGGACAGGCCAAGAGACCCAGTACTTC. It codes for CASLRTGQETQYF.

This clone was recorded once. J is TRBJ2-1 and V is TRBV19; D remains unclear. The CDR3 is 12 residues long. V gave up 3 bases and J gave up 5 bases, with 5 bases separating them. The germline gives CDR1 LNHDA, CDR2 SQIVND (reference sequence). CDR3 coding DNA: TGTGCCAGTAGTATTGTAGACAATGAGCAGTTCTTC. As protein: CASSIVDNEQFF.

J is TRBJ2-2 and V is TRBV27, with 8 bases matching TRBD2. The germline V gene has CDR1 MNHEY and CDR2 SMNVEV (reference sequence). J was trimmed by 7 bases and V by 1 base; bases with no gene match: 8. The CDR3 consists of 16 residues. The CDR3, as DNA: TGTGCCAGCAGTTTATTTGTCGGCGGGGGGCTCGGGGAGCTGTTTTTT. This sequence encodes CASSLFVGGGLGELFF.

A single count supports this clone. CDR3 sequence reads: CASSRLAGTSGANTGELFF. CDR3 sequence (DNA): TGCGCCAGCAGCAGACTGGCCGGGACTAGCGGGGCGAACACCGGGGAGCTGTTTTTT. The rearrangement uses TRBV5-1 and TRBJ2-2, with 13 bases fitting TRBD2. The CDR3 sequence is 19 residues long. CDR1 SGHRS and CDR2 YFSETQ come from the germline V gene. V lost 4 bases to trimming and J lost 0 bases; unmatched junction nucleotides: 9. Looking up the rest from reference TRBV5-1 and TRBJ2-2 gives the full variable domain: KAGVTQTPRYLIKTRGQQVTLSCSPISGHRSVSWYQQTPGQGLQFLFEYFSETQRNKGNFPGRFSGRQFSNSRSEMNVSTLELGDSALYLCASSRLAGTSGANTGELFFGEGSRLTVL.

The chain couples TRBV5-1 to TRBJ2-7, with 13 bases identical to TRBD2. The V gene end was trimmed by 3 bases and the J gene end by 2 bases; junction bases not matched to a gene: 11. Germline CDR1 reads SGHRS; CDR2 reads YFSETQ. The CDR3 contains 18 residues. In DNA form, the CDR3 reads TGCGCCAGCAGCTCCACACCGGGGACTAGCGGGACCACCTACGAGCAGTACTTC. As protein: CASSSTPGTSGTTYEQYF.

V and J are TRBV5-1 and TRBJ2-7; D not certain. Germline CDR1 and CDR2: SGHRS and YFSETQ. This CDR3 has 13 amino acids. V was trimmed by 0 bases and J by 5 bases, leaving 9 bases between them. In DNA, the CDR3 is TGCGCCAGCAGCTTGGCCTCTAGGAACGAGCAGTACTTC. Its protein product is CASSLASRNEQYF. The complete variable domain, with remaining parts taken from reference TRBV5-1 and TRBJ2-7, reads KAGVTQTPRYLIKTRGQQVTLSCSPISGHRSVSWYQQTPGQGLQFLFEYFSETQRNKGNFPGRFSGRQFSNSRSEMNVSTLELGDSALYLCASSLASRNEQYFGPGTRLTVT.

The V gene is TRBV11-2, the J gene TRBJ2-2; possibly TRBD2 for D (5 bases). Trimming cost V 4 bases and J 4 bases, with 10 bases left between them. Germline V lookup: CDR1 SGHAT, CDR2 FQNNGV. The CDR3 has 14 amino acids. The CDR3 DNA reads TGTGCCAGCAGCTCCACTAGTCCCACCGGGGAGCTGTTTTTT. It codes for CASSSTSPTGELFF.

The rearrangement links TRBV5-4 to TRBJ2-7; 8 positions match TRBD2. This CDR3 is built from 16 residues. Germline CDR1 reads SGHNT; CDR2 reads YYREEE (reference sequence). J gave up 4 bases and V 0 bases, and 9 bases lay outside the gene matches. The CDR3 here is CASSLGGSGSVYEQYV. In nucleotides, the CDR3 is TGTGCCAGCAGCTTGGGGGGCAGCGGGAGCGTGTACGAGCAGTACGTC.

The chain carries TRBV6-2 or TRBV6-3 and TRBJ2-3, with D maybe TRBD2 (6 bases). The V gene's germline CDR1 is MNHEY and CDR2 SVGEGT. The V and J ends lost 2 bases and 3 bases respectively, with 12 bases between them. This CDR3 region has 15 residues. The CDR3, as DNA: TGTGCCAGCAGTTACCAGGCGGGACTGACAGATACGCAGTATTTT. The encoded protein is CASSYQAGLTDTQYF.

The gene calls are TRBV3-1 (or the pseudogene TRBV3-2) and TRBJ2-7, with D tentatively TRBD1 (6 bases). The CDR3 totals 14 residues. Germline assignment: CDR1 LGHDT and CDR2 YNNKEL (reference sequence). Trimming pared 4 bases from V and 2 bases from J, leaving 12 bases between. CDR3 amino acids: CASSPRAGAYEQYF. CDR3 in DNA: TGTGCCAGCAGCCCTCGGGCAGGGGCCTACGAGCAGTACTTC.

This chain uses TRBV5-1 with TRBJ2-1, with 8 nucleotides matching TRBD2. Germline V gene data show CDR1 as SGHRS and CDR2 as YFSETQ. The CDR3 has 14 residues. V dropped 1 base and J dropped 5; count of bases not matched to a gene: 2. The CDR3 DNA reads as TGCGCCAGCAGCTTGCGGACTAGCAACAATGAGCAGTTCTTC. It yields the protein CASSLRTSNNEQFF.

The chain recombines TRBV5-4 with TRBJ2-5, with 10 nucleotides matching TRBD2. V lost 3 bases and J lost 0; bases outside the gene matches: 2. Germline V lookup: CDR1 SGHNT, CDR2 YYREEE (reference sequence). The CDR3 sequence is 15 residues long. The DNA of the CDR3 is TGTGCCAGCAGCTGGACTAGCGGATACCAAGAGACCCAGTACTTC. Residues: CASSWTSGYQETQYF. The entire variable domain, with the rest obtained from reference TRBV5-4 and TRBJ2-5, is as follows: ETGVTQSPTHLIKTRGQQVTLRCSSQSGHNTVSWYQQALGQGPQFIFQYYREEENGRGNFPPRFSGLQFPNYSSELNVNALELDDSALYLCASSWTSGYQETQYFGPGTRLLVL.

This clone showed up just a few times. The chain joins TRBV19 to TRBJ2-1; 10 nucleotides match TRBD1. Germline V gene lookup returns CDR1 LNHDA and CDR2 SQIVND (reference sequence). Germline trimming cut 10 bases from V and 7 bases from J; bases unmatched to any gene: 10. The CDR3 contains 14 residues. The CDR3 sequence: CATFDRGRRNEQFF. CDR3 in DNA: TGTGCCACTTTCGACAGGGGGCGCAGGAATGAGCAGTTCTTC.

This clone was detected only once. This chain connects TRBV7-8 to TRBJ1-2; the match to TRBD1 covers 10 bases. Germline V gene data show CDR1 as SGHVS and CDR2 as FQNEAQ. The CDR3 runs 15 residues. V trimming: 5 bases; J trimming: 5 bases; junction bases outside the gene matches: 8. The CDR3 region has the DNA TGTGCCAGCAGCCCGCGGGACAGGGGCCCTTATGGCTACACCTTC. It encodes CASSPRDRGPYGYTF.

The chain's CDR3 is CASSLAPDRGGGKLFF. The CDR3 nucleotides read TGTGCCAGCAGCTTGGCGCCAGACAGGGGTGGAGGAAAACTGTTTTTT. The V call is TRBV5-8, the J call TRBJ1-4, with TRBD1 matching over 8 bases. CDR3 length: 16 residues. Germline lookup yields CDR1 SGHTS and CDR2 YDEGEE. With V trimmed by 0 bases and J by 10 bases, 11 bases remained unmatched. The variable domain in full, completed from reference TRBV5-8 and TRBJ1-4, reads EAGVTQSPTHLIKTRGQQATLRCSPISGHTSVYWYQQALGLGLQFLLWYDEGEERNRGNFPPRFSGRQFPNYSSELNVNALELEDSALYLCASSLAPDRGGGKLFFGSGTQLSVL.

Only a few counts were recorded for this clone. The V and J genes are TRBV2 and TRBJ1-1, with TRBD1 matching 7 bases. Germline CDR1 reads SNHLY; CDR2 reads FYNNEI. V gave up 2 bases and J gave up 4 bases; unmatched junction bases: 1. This CDR3 comprises 13 residues. The CDR3 coding sequence is TGTGCCAGCAGTGAACAGGGGGGCACTGAAGCTTTCTTT. It specifies CASSEQGGTEAFF.

This clone was counted only a few times. This chain links TRBV5-4 with TRBJ2-2; the match to TRBD1 covers 7 bases. The J segment lost 9 bases and the V segment lost 2 bases, leaving 13 bases of the junction unmatched. Germline V gene data show CDR1 as SGHNT and CDR2 as YYREEE (reference sequence). The CDR3 is made up of 16 amino acids. The chain's CDR3 is CASSLTGVMLNRELFF. The CDR3, as DNA: TGTGCCAGCAGCTTAACAGGGGTTATGTTGAACCGGGAGCTGTTTTTT.

This chain's CDR3 is CASSKKTGGGVQSNQPQHF. For the CDR3, the DNA is TGTGCCAGTAGTAAAAAGACAGGGGGAGGGGTTCAGTCGAATCAGCCCCAGCATTTT. The chain recombines TRBV19 with TRBJ1-5, with 9 bases fitting TRBD1. The CDR3 loop spans 19 amino acids. V was clipped by 4 bases and J by 4 bases; unmatched bases: 17. CDR1 and CDR2 from the germline V gene are LNHDA and SQIVND (reference sequence).

This clone was observed a handful of times. The chain has TRBV6-5 and TRBJ1-5, with 12 bases that match TRBD1. CDR1 is MNHEY and CDR2 is SVGAGI in the germline V gene. Trimming cost V 8 bases and J 7 bases; bases outside gene matches: 9. CDR3 length equals 15 residues. CDR3 sequence (DNA): TGTGCCAGCTTGAGGGACAGGGGGCTCGGGCAGCCCCAGCATTTT. Translation: CASLRDRGLGQPQHF.